One sample yielded the 32 T cell receptor beta chains listed below, sequenced in a study of low-dose radiotherapy and immunotherapy resistance in tumors. The time point: before trial treatment. TRAV- and TRBV-specific primers, spanning alpha and beta chains, primed first-strand cDNA. The authors ran 20 PCR cycles to amplify TCRs with a constant-region primer and V-primer adapter. TCRdb reprocessed the reads via MiXCR and lists one record per CDR3 protein. The table shows about 82,000 distinct CDR3 sequences, with approximately 17% occurring only once. Sample: PBMCs, taken before treatment. Receptors were obtained from a male donor with prostate cancer.

This clonotype was counted ten times or more. V usage is TRBV7-9 and J usage is TRBJ2-7; D perhaps matches TRBD2 (5 bases). V was clipped by 6 bases and J by 4 bases, with 13 bases between them. CDR3 length equals 13 residues. Looked up from germline, CDR1 is SEHNR and CDR2 is FQNEAQ (reference sequence). CDR3 amino acids: CASRRNGKYEQYF. CDR3 in DNA: TGTGCCAGCAGACGGAACGGGAAATACGAGCAGTACTTC.

This clonotype was picked up many times. The chain recombines TRBV5-4 with TRBJ1-1, with D unresolved. Trimming removed 4 bases at V and 3 bases at J, with 10 bases between. The CDR3 contains 13 residues. Germline V gene lookup returns CDR1 SGHNT and CDR2 YYREEE (reference sequence). This CDR3 is CASSPGIDTEAFF. The CDR3 DNA is TGTGCCAGCAGCCCCGGAATAGACACTGAAGCTTTCTTT.

The rearrangement links TRBV9 to TRBJ2-1; possible D gene TRBD2, 6 bases. The CDR3 spans 15 residues. Germline CDR1 SGDLS, CDR2 YYNGEE. Trimming removed 3 bases at V and 2 bases at J, with 12 bases between. The CDR3 loop is CASSGLVEPYNEQFF. The CDR3 nucleotides are TGTGCCAGCAGCGGACTAGTCGAGCCCTACAATGAGCAGTTCTTC.

This clonotype was recorded many times. The V call is TRBV7-3, the J call TRBJ1-3; D is unclear. V lost 4 bases and J lost 4, with 8 bases in between. The length of the CDR3 is 13 residues. Germline CDR1 and CDR2: SGHTA and FQGTGA. CDR3 sequence: CASSYGVGNTIYF. DNA of the CDR3: TGTGCCAGCAGCTATGGGGTCGGAAACACCATATATTTT.

As regards this clonotype: A far larger clone lies a single base away; this is likely a read error. This chain connects TRBV2 to TRBJ2-5; D not resolved. Trimming removed 5 bases at V and 3 bases at J, with 4 bases between. Per germline, CDR1 SNHLY and CDR2 FYNNEI. The CDR3 is 11 residues long. The CDR3 loop reads CASSQKETQYF. CDR3 DNA sequence: TGTGCCAGCAGTCAAAAAGAGACCCAGTACTTC.

The sample holds many counts of this clonotype. The CDR3 DNA reads as TGTGCCAGCAGTTTAGGTGGACTAGCGGGGTCTGAGCAGTACTTC. It yields the protein CASSLGGLAGSEQYF. The V call is TRBV12-3 or TRBV12-4, the J call TRBJ2-7, with 12 bases fitting TRBD2. V was clipped by 1 base and J by 7 bases; unmatched bases: 5. The CDR3 sequence is 15 residues long.

V and J are TRBV28 and TRBJ2-7; 12 bases are shared with TRBD1. CDR1 is MDHEN and CDR2 is SYDVKM in the germline V gene. The V segment lost 6 bases and the J segment 6 bases; nucleotides outside the gene matches: 6. This CDR3 is built from 14 residues. The CDR3 sequence is CASSPGQGAGEQYF. The CDR3 DNA sequence: TGTGCCAGCAGCCCGGGACAGGGGGCGGGCGAGCAGTACTTC.

This clonotype was seen repeatedly, ten times or more. This chain connects TRBV6-2 or TRBV6-3 to TRBJ1-5; the D is unclear. CDR1 is MNHEY and CDR2 is SVGEGT in the germline V gene. V lost 6 bases and J 3 bases, leaving 3 bases between the germline ends. The CDR3 spans 11 residues. The CDR3 sequence: CASSYNQPQHF. CDR3 sequence (DNA): TGTGCCAGCAGCTACAATCAGCCCCAGCATTTT.

There are many counts of this clonotype. Compared with germline, one end of the junction differs, possibly owing to a read error. The genes are TRBV7-7 and TRBJ2-5, with 7 positions matching TRBD2. CDR3 length: 15 residues. The V gene's germline CDR1 is SSHAT and CDR2 FNYEAQ (reference sequence). As DNA, the CDR3 is TGTGCTAGCAGCCCGCATCGGGGGGATCAAGAGACCCAGTACTTC. Its translation is CASSPHRGDQETQYF.

V usage is TRBV5-4 and J usage is TRBJ2-6; D uncertain. Trimming shortened V by 1 base and J by 0 bases, and 11 bases separated the two germline ends. This CDR3 contains 17 residues. Germline V gene sequence: CDR1 SGHNT, CDR2 YYREEE (reference sequence). The CDR3 DNA is TGTGCCAGCAGCTTGCCCCAATCCGGCTCTGGGGCCAACGTCCTGACTTTC. Its protein is CASSLPQSGSGANVLTF.

The rearrangement uses TRBV28 and TRBJ2-3, with D hard to call. The CDR3 sequence is 12 residues long. V lost 6 bases to trimming and J lost 0 bases, with 4 bases between them. Germline-derived CDR1 and CDR2 are MDHEN and SYDVKM. The CDR3 DNA follows: TGTGCCAGCAGACCGAGCACAGATACGCAGTATTTT. Translation gives CASRPSTDTQYF.

This clonotype was observed at least ten times. This sequence joins TRBV20-1 and TRBJ2-3; D ambiguous. The CDR3 sequence is 15 residues long. Germline V lookup: CDR1 DFQATT, CDR2 SNEGSKA (reference sequence). Between the trimmed V and J ends, which lost 1 base and 0 bases, there was a span of 11 bases. This chain's CDR3 is CSARVGSASTDTQYF. In nucleotides, the CDR3 is TGCAGTGCTAGAGTAGGCAGCGCTAGCACAGATACGCAGTATTTT.

This clonotype has a count of ten or more. The gene calls are TRBV9 and TRBJ2-1; 13 nucleotides agree with TRBD2. The CDR3 contains 15 residues. With V trimmed by 3 bases and J by 7 bases, 4 bases remained unmatched. Germline lookup yields CDR1 SGDLS and CDR2 YYNGEE. This CDR3 reads CASSGPGLAGNEQFF. The CDR3 coding sequence is TGTGCCAGCAGCGGTCCGGGACTAGCGGGGAATGAGCAGTTCTTC.

Only a few counts were recorded for this clonotype. CDR3 in amino acids: CASSRREETQYF. The DNA of the CDR3 is TGTGCCAGCTCACGCCGGGAAGAGACCCAGTACTTC. V and J are TRBV18 and TRBJ2-5, with unresolved D. Germline CDR1 and CDR2: KGHSH and LQKENI. V was clipped by 4 bases and J by 3 bases, with 6 bases between them. The CDR3 contains 12 residues.

A remark on this clonotype: A far larger clone is a single base away, which makes a read error likely. The chain has TRBV7-6 and TRBJ1-3; TRBD1 agrees at 12 bases. Looked up from germline, CDR1 is SGHVS and CDR2 is FNYEAQ. The CDR3 is 18 amino acids. The CDR3 bases are TGTGCCAGCACCGATACCGGGACAGGGGGCTTCGCTGGAAGCACCATATATTTT. Its translation is CASTDTGTGGFAGSTIYF.

The table lists this clonotype with many counts. The rearrangement links TRBV2 to TRBJ2-1, with 8 bases lining up with TRBD2. CDR3 length: 18 amino acids. The ends lost 0 bases at V and 0 bases at J; junction bases unmatched: 7. Per the germline V gene, CDR1 is SNHLY and CDR2 is FYNNEI. The CDR3 region has the DNA TGTGCCAGCAGTGAAGCGGGGATAGCGGGGTCCTCCTACAATGAGCAGTTCTTC. This translates into CASSEAGIAGSSYNEQFF.

The table lists this clonotype with many counts. The chain has TRBV12-3 or TRBV12-4 and TRBJ2-3; D may be TRBD2 (5 bases). This CDR3 comprises 14 residues. V was cut by 5 bases and J by 2 bases, with 11 bases left in between. CDR3 in amino acids: CASSDREHTDTQYF. The CDR3 DNA follows: TGTGCCAGCAGTGACCGGGAACACACAGATACGCAGTATTTT.

This clonotype was counted a few times. The chain is built from TRBV2 and TRBJ2-3; TRBD2 matches at 7 bases. Germline assignment: CDR1 SNHLY and CDR2 FYNNEI. CDR3 size: 13 residues. V shed 8 bases and J 1 base; nucleotides not matched to a gene: 3. The CDR3 DNA sequence: TGTGCCAGCGGGGGGGTGGGCACAGATACGCAGTATTTT. Translating it yields CASGGVGTDTQYF.

This clonotype was seen ten or more times. The chain recombines TRBV9 with TRBJ1-1; the match to TRBD1 covers 8 bases. The germline CDR1 and CDR2 sequences are SGDLS and YYNGEE. The CDR3 totals 18 residues. The V segment lost 0 bases and the J segment 0 bases; nucleotides outside the gene matches: 10. CDR3: CASSVARDGTGMNTEAFF. In DNA, the CDR3 is TGTGCCAGCAGCGTAGCAAGGGACGGGACAGGCATGAACACTGAAGCTTTCTTT.

The table lists this clonotype with many counts. The DNA for the CDR3 is TGTGCCAGCAGTACGGGACAGCCCCATGAGCAGTTCTTC. Its protein product is CASSTGQPHEQFF. The chain carries TRBV27 and TRBJ2-1; 7 nucleotides align to TRBD1. Germline-derived CDR1 and CDR2 are MNHEY and SMNVEV (reference sequence). J lost 8 bases, V lost 5 bases, and 6 bases had no gene match. This CDR3 spans 13 amino acids.

This clonotype was counted ten times or more. J is TRBJ2-5 and V is TRBV9; D gene unclear. CDR3 length: 14 amino acids. Germline CDR1 is SGDLS and CDR2 is YYNGEE. V lost 0 bases to trimming and J lost 2 bases, with 8 bases between them. The CDR3 DNA is TGTGCCAGCAGCGTAGGTTCCGGGCAAGAGACCCAGTACTTC. Amino acid sequence: CASSVGSGQETQYF.

This clonotype was picked up many times. This chain links TRBV5-6 with TRBJ1-1, with TRBD1 matching over 7 bases. The germline V gene encodes CDR1 SGHDT and CDR2 YYEEEE. V lost 1 base, J lost 3 bases, and 12 bases stayed unmatched. The CDR3 loop spans 17 amino acids. Here the CDR3 DNA reads TGTGCCAGCAGCTTGCGGCCCCCCTTCAGGGGGGACACTGAAGCTTTCTTT. It encodes CASSLRPPFRGDTEAFF. Supplemented by reference TRBV5-6 and TRBJ1-1, the full variable domain reads DAGVTQSPTHLIKTRGQQVTLRCSPKSGHDTVSWYQQALGQGPQFIFQYYEEEERQRGNFPDRFSGHQFPNYSSELNVNALLLGDSALYLCASSLRPPFRGDTEAFFGQGTRLTVV.

This clonotype was recorded at least ten times. The gene calls are TRBV2 and TRBJ2-1, with D possibly TRBD1 on 8 matching bases. Trimming took 4 bases from V and 4 from J, leaving 14 bases between them. The CDR3 spans 15 residues. CDR1 and CDR2 from the germline V gene are SNHLY and FYNNEI. The CDR3 region has the DNA TGTGCCAGCAGTGCCGACAGGGGAGGGTACAATGAGCAGTTCTTC. This translates into CASSADRGGYNEQFF.

In this sample, this clonotype turned up once. The genes are TRBV5-5 and TRBJ2-2, with 8 bases aligning to TRBD2. V was clipped by 0 bases and J by 6 bases; unmatched bases: 7. CDR1 and CDR2 from the germline V gene are SGHKS and YYEKEE (reference sequence). The CDR3 is 16 amino acids. The CDR3: CASSLAGGVYSGELFF. DNA of the CDR3: TGTGCCAGCAGCTTGGCCGGGGGGGTTTACTCCGGGGAGCTGTTTTTT.

This clonotype was detected many times. The rearrangement links TRBV7-6 to TRBJ2-7; possibly TRBD1 for D (5 bases). Trimming took 2 bases from V and 6 from J, leaving 17 bases between them. The CDR3 is made up of 15 amino acids. Germline CDR1 and CDR2: SGHVS and FNYEAQ. CDR3 sequence (DNA): TGTGCCAGCAGCTTAAATACAGGCCATCTTGGCGAGCAGTACTTC. Protein product: CASSLNTGHLGEQYF.

In this sample, this clonotype turned up many times. The CDR3 DNA reads as TGTGCCAGCAGCTTAGCGCTCGGGGGCGCGAACACTGAAGCTTTCTTT. Its translation: CASSLALGGANTEAFF. This chain links TRBV7-6 with TRBJ1-1; weak D call: TRBD1 (6 bases). This CDR3 spans 16 amino acids. Germline CDR1 is SGHVS and CDR2 is FNYEAQ. Trimming removed 0 bases at V and 1 base at J, with 12 bases between.

This clonotype occurred many times. The CDR3 sequence is CASQAGHGGSRTDTQYF. CDR3 DNA sequence: TGTGCCAGTCAGGCGGGGCACGGAGGGTCTCGCACAGATACGCAGTATTTT. V and J are TRBV2 and TRBJ2-3; weak D call: TRBD2 (6 bases). The CDR3 contains 17 residues. Deletions cut 9 bases from V and 1 base from J, with 23 bases between. Germline V gene data show CDR1 as SNHLY and CDR2 as FYNNEI.

At least ten counts were recorded for this clonotype. The rearrangement joins TRBV7-3 to TRBJ2-5, with D hard to call. CDR1 is SGHTA and CDR2 is FQGTGA in the germline V gene. Trimming took off 1 base at V and 8 bases at J, with 11 bases between the two ends. The CDR3 has 13 residues. The CDR3 region has the DNA TGTGCCAGCAGCTTAAACAGTGGGGTTACCCAGTACTTC. It yields the protein CASSLNSGVTQYF.

This clonotype occurred many times. The chain uses TRBV21-1 and TRBJ1-2; the table's D call, TRBD1, was not checked against the DNA. TRBV21-1 is shown as a pseudogene. This CDR3 has 14 residues. CDR3 sequence (DNA): TGTGCCAGCAGCTCTTACCCGGGAACCTATGGCTACACCTTC. This codes for CASSSYPGTYGYTF.

This clonotype was seen many times. The V gene is TRBV18, the J gene TRBJ2-6; 8 positions agree with TRBD1. Per germline, CDR1 KGHSH and CDR2 LQKENI. V shed 4 bases and J 0 bases; nucleotides not matched to a gene: 5. The CDR3 sequence is 17 residues long. CDR3 nucleotide sequence: TGTGCCAGCTCACGGACAGGGACCGACTCTGGGGCCAACGTCCTGACTTTC. Residues: CASSRTGTDSGANVLTF. Using reference TRBV18 and TRBJ2-6 for the parts outside the CDR3, the full variable domain is NAGVMQNPRHLVRRRGQEARLRCSPMKGHSHVYWYRQLPEEGLKFMVYLQKENIIDESGMPKERFSAEFPKEGPSILRIQQVVRGDSAAYFCASSRTGTDSGANVLTFGAGSRLTVL.

This clonotype has at least ten counts. The chain joins TRBV29-1 to TRBJ1-4; 7 bases line up with TRBD1. Germline trimming cut 7 bases from V and 8 bases from J; bases unmatched to any gene: 10. The CDR3 runs 13 residues. Germline V gene lookup returns CDR1 SQVTM and CDR2 ANQGSEA. In DNA form, the CDR3 reads TGCAGCGCCCAGACAGGGAGTAGGGAAAAACTGTTTTTT. Its translation: CSAQTGSREKLFF.

This chain uses TRBV5-4 with TRBJ2-2; perhaps TRBD2 as D (6 bases). The V and J ends lost 6 bases and 0 bases respectively, with 12 bases between them. The length of the CDR3 is 15 residues. Germline V gene sequence: CDR1 SGHNT, CDR2 YYREEE (reference sequence). The CDR3 loop is CASTSGLANTGELFF. Here the CDR3 DNA reads TGTGCCAGCACCTCGGGACTCGCGAACACCGGGGAGCTGTTTTTT.